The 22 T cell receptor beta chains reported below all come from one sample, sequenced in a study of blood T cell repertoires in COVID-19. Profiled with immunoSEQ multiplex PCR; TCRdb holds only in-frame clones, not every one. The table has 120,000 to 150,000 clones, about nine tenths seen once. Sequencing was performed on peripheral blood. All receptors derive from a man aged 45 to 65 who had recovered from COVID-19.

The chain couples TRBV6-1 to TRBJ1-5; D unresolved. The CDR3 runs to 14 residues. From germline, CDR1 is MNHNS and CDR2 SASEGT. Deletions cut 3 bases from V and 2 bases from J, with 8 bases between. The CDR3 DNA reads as TGTGCCAGCAGTGACCGACTTGGCAATCAGCCCCAGCATTTT. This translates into CASSDRLGNQPQHF.

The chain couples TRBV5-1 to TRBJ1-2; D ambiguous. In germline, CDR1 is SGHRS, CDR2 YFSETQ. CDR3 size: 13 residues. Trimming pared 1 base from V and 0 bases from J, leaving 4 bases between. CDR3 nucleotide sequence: TGCGCCAGCAGCTTGACAGCTAACTATGGCTACACCTTC. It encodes CASSLTANYGYTF.

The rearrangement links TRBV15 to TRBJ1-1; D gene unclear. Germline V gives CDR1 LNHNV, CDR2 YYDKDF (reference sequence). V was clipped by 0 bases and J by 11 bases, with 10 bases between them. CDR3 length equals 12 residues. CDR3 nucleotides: TGTGCCACCAGCAGAGATGTGTCCTTCGCTTTCTTT. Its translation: CATSRDVSFAFF.

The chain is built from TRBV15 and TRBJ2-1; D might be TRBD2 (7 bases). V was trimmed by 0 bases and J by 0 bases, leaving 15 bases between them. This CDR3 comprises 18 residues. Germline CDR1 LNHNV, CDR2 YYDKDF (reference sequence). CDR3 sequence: CATSRELAGAFSYNEQFF. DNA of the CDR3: TGTGCCACCAGCAGAGAGCTTGCGGGGGCCTTCTCCTACAATGAGCAGTTCTTC.

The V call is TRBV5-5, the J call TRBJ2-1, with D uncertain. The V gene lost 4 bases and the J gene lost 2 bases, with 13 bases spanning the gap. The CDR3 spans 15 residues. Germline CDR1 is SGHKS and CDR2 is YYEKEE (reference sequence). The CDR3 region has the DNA TGTGCCAGCAGCGCCCTCAGCGCCGCCTACAATGAGCAGTTCTTC. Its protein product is CASSALSAAYNEQFF.

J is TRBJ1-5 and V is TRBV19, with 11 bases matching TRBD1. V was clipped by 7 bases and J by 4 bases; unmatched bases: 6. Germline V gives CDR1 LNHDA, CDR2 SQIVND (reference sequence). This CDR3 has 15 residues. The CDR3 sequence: CASTPDRGRNQPQHF. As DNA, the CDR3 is TGTGCCAGTACCCCGGACAGGGGGCGAAATCAGCCCCAGCATTTT.

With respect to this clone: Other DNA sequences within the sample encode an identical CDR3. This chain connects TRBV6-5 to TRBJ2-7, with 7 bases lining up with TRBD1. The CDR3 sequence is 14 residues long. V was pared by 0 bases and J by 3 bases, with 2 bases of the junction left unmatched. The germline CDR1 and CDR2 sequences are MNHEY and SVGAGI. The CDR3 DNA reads TGTGCCAGCAGTTACTCCGCAGGGGGCTACGAGCAGTACTTC. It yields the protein CASSYSAGGYEQYF.

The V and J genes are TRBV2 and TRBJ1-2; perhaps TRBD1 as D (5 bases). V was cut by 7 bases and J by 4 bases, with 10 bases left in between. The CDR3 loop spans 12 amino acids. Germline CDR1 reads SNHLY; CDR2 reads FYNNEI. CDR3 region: CASTLGLYGYTF. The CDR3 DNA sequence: TGTGCCAGCACCCTGGGGCTCTATGGCTACACCTTC.

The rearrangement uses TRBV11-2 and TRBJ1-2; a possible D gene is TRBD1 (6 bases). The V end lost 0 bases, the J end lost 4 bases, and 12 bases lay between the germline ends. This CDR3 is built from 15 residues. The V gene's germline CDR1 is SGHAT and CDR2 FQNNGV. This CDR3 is CASSLDKGTSYGYTF. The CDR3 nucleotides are TGTGCCAGCAGCTTAGATAAGGGGACAAGCTATGGCTACACCTTC.

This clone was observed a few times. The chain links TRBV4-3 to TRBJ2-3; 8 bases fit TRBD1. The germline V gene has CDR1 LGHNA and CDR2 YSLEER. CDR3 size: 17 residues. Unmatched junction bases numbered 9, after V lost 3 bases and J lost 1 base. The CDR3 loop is CASSQTGALGGTDTQYF. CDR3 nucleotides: TGCGCCAGCAGCCAGACAGGGGCGCTAGGGGGCACAGATACGCAGTATTTT.

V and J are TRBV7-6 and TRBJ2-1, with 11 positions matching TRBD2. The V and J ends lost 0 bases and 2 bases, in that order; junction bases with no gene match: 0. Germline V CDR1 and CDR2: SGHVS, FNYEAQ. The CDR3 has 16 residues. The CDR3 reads CASSLALAGAYNEQFF. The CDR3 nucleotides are TGTGCCAGCAGCTTAGCACTAGCGGGGGCCTACAATGAGCAGTTCTTC.

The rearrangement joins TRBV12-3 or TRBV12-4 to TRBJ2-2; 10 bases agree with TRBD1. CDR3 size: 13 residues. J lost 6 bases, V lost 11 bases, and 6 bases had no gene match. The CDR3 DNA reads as TGTGCCGGACGACAGGGGGCCCCCGGGGAGCTGTTTTTT. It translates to CAGRQGAPGELFF.

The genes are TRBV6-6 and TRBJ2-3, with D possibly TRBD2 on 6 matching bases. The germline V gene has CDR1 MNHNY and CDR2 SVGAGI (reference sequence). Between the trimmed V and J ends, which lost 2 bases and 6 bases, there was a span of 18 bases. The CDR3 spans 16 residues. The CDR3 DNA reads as TGTGCCAGCAGTTACCGGGGCGGGGAGGACCGGGATACGCAGTATTTT. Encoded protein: CASSYRGGEDRDTQYF.

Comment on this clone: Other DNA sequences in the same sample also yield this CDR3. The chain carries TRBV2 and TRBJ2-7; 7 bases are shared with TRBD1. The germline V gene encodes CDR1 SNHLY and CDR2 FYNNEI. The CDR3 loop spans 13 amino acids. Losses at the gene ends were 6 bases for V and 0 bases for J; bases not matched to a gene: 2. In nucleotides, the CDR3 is TGTGCCAGCAGACGGGACAGCTCCTACGAGCAGTACTTC. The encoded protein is CASRRDSSYEQYF.

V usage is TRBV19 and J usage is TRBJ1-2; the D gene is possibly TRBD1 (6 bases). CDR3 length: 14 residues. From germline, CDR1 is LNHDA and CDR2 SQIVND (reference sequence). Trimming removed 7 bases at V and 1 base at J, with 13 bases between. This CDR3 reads CASTVDRINYGYTF. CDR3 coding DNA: TGTGCCAGTACTGTGGACAGAATTAACTATGGCTACACCTTC.

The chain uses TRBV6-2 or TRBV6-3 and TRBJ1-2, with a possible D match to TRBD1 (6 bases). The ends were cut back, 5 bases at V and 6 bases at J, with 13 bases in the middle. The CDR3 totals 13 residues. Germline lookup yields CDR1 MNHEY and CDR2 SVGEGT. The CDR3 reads CASSENRVHGYTF. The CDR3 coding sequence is TGTGCCAGCAGTGAGAACAGGGTGCATGGCTACACCTTC.

The CDR3 loop reads CASSLAQGATNTGELFF. The DNA for the CDR3 is TGCGCCAGCAGCTTGGCTCAGGGGGCTACGAACACCGGGGAGCTGTTTTTT. The chain couples TRBV5-1 to TRBJ2-2, with TRBD1 identical over 8 bases. There are 17 residues in the CDR3. Germline values: CDR1 SGHRS, CDR2 YFSETQ. J lost 0 bases, V lost 0 bases, and 4 bases had no gene match.

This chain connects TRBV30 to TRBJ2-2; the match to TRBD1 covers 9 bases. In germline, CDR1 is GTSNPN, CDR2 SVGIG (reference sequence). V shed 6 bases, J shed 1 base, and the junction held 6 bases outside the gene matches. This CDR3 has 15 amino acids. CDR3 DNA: TGTGCCTGCCTACCGGGACAGGGGAACACCGGGGAGCTGTTTTTT. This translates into CACLPGQGNTGELFF. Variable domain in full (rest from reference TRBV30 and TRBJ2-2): SQTIHQWPATLVQPVGSPLSLECTVEGTSNPNLYWYRQAAGRGLQLLFYSVGIGQISSEVPQNLSASRPQDRQFILSSKKLLLSDSGFYLCACLPGQGNTGELFFGEGSRLTVL.

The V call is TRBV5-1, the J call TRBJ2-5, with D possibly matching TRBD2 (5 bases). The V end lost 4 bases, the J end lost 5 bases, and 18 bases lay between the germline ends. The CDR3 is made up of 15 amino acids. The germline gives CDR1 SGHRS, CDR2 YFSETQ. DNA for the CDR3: TGCGCCAGCAGCCCGAGCGGTCCCGGGCAGGAGACCCAGTACTTC. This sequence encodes CASSPSGPGQETQYF.

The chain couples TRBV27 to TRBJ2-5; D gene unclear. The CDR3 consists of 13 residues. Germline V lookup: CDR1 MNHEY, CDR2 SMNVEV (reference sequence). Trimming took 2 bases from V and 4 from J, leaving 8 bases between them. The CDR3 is CASSLTFRETQYF. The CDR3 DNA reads TGTGCCAGCAGTTTAACTTTTCGAGAGACCCAGTACTTC.

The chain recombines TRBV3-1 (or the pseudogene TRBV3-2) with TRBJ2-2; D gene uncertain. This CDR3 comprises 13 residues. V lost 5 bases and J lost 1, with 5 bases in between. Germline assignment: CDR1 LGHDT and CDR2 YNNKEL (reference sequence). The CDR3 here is CASSRLNTGELFF. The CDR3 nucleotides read TGTGCCAGCAGCAGACTGAACACCGGGGAGCTGTTTTTT.

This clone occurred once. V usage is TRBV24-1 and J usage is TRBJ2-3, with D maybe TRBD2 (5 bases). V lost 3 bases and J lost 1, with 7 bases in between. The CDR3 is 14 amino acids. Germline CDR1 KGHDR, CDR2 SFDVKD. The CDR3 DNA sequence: TGTGCCACCAGTGATACCGGGGGCACAGATACGCAGTATTTT. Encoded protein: CATSDTGGTDTQYF.